These 17 T cell receptor beta chains were all obtained from the same sample, sequenced in a study of molecular identifiers for immune sequencing clone quantification. TCRdb re-analysed the PCR reads in MiXCR, keeping a single row per CDR3 protein. The table shows hundreds of thousands of distinct CDR3 sequences, with roughly 23% occurring only once. Material: naive CD8+ T cells from blood, with Jurkat cell RNA spiked in. The sample's subset: FACS-sorted CD8+CD4-CCR7+CD45RA+ naive T cells. Receptors originate from a human donor in good health. Some libraries in this study had Jurkat cell RNA spiked in.

This clonotype was detected a few times. The germline gene is not matched at one end of the junction; a read error may be the cause. The chain's CDR3 is CASQQGASVNF. Written as DNA, the CDR3 is TGTGCCAGTCAACAGGGGGCATCTGTTAACTTC. The chain combines TRBV19 with TRBJ2-7, with 9 bases identical to TRBD1. The CDR3 runs 11 residues. CDR1 and CDR2 (germline): LNHDA, SQIVND (reference sequence).

This chain links TRBV11-2 with TRBJ2-7; 9 nucleotides match TRBD2. Germline trimming cut 8 bases from V and 5 bases from J; bases unmatched to any gene: 13. The CDR3 is 15 amino acids. Per germline, CDR1 SGHAT and CDR2 FQNNGV. The chain's CDR3 is CASGISGSLSHEQYF. The CDR3 DNA reads TGTGCCAGCGGAATTAGCGGGAGTCTTTCTCACGAGCAGTACTTC.

Notes on this clonotype: This may be a read error: a much more frequent sequence differs by one nucleotide. This sequence joins TRBV20-1 and TRBJ1-4, with 10 nucleotides matching TRBD1. This CDR3 contains 16 residues. Germline-derived CDR1 and CDR2 are DFQATT and SNEGSKA (reference sequence). The CDR3 sequence is CSARRTGGKVNEELFF. DNA of the CDR3: TGCAGTGCTAGACGGACAGGGGGTAAAGTTAATGAAGAACTGTTTTTT.

This clonotype was observed a single time. The chain employs TRBV19 and TRBJ2-3; maybe TRBD2 (5 bases). Trimming left V 3 bases short and J 0 bases short, with 13 bases between. CDR3 length: 16 residues. The V gene's germline CDR1 is LNHDA and CDR2 SQIVND (reference sequence). The CDR3 DNA reads as TGTGCCAGTAGTATGGAGGTAGCAGCTAGCACAGATACGCAGTATTTT. As protein: CASSMEVAASTDTQYF. The full variable domain, completed using reference TRBV19 and TRBJ2-3, is DGGITQSPKYLFRKEGQNVTLSCEQNLNHDAMYWYRQDPGQGLRLIYYSQIVNDFQKGDIAEGYSVSREKKESFPLTVTSAQKNPTAFYLCASSMEVAASTDTQYFGPGTRLTVL.

Many counts were recorded for this clonotype. This rearrangement joins TRBV6-1 to TRBJ1-5; no clear D gene. Per germline, CDR1 MNHNS and CDR2 SASEGT. This CDR3 has 14 amino acids. Trimming pared 2 bases from V and 0 bases from J, leaving 5 bases between. The CDR3 bases are TGTGCCAGCAGTGAAATATATAGCAATCAGCCCCAGCATTTT. This translates into CASSEIYSNQPQHF.

This clonotype has a handful of counts. The chain joins TRBV19 to TRBJ2-1; 8 bases are a match to TRBD1. The CDR3 consists of 16 residues. J was trimmed by 8 bases and V by 5 bases; bases with no gene match: 14. In germline, CDR1 is LNHDA, CDR2 SQIVND (reference sequence). In nucleotides, the CDR3 is TGTGCCAGTAGTCGCCAGGAACAGGGGGTTTTAGATGAGCAGTTCTTC. It codes for CASSRQEQGVLDEQFF.

This clonotype was counted at least ten times. The chain uses TRBV7-9 and TRBJ1-4; 7 bases line up with TRBD1. This CDR3 comprises 14 residues. Per the germline V gene, CDR1 is SEHNR and CDR2 is FQNEAQ (reference sequence). Trimming at V came to 5 bases and at J to 13 bases, leaving 13 bases not matched to a gene. CDR3 residues: CASSPGQDYWGLFF. The DNA for the CDR3 is TGTGCCAGCAGCCCAGGACAGGATTACTGGGGACTGTTTTTT.

A remark on this clonotype: A junction end diverges from the germline sequence, so it may reflect a read error. The V gene is TRBV6-2 or TRBV6-3, the J gene TRBJ2-1; possibly TRBD2 for D (7 bases). The CDR3 covers 15 residues. Germline V CDR1 and CDR2: MNHEY, SVGEGT. In nucleotides, the CDR3 is TGTGCCAGCAGTCAACAGGGAGGGGCCTCCAATGGGCAGTTCTTC. It codes for CASSQQGGASNGQFF.

A note on this clonotype: Germline and junction disagree at one end, which may indicate a read error. The chain recombines TRBV18 with TRBJ2-1; no clear D gene. Germline CDR1 reads KGHSH; CDR2 reads LQKENI. This CDR3 region has 16 residues. CDR3 DNA: TGTGCCCGCTCCCCATCACCCCCGGCCCCCTACAATGAGCCGTTCTTC. Translated: CARSPSPPAPYNEPFF. Combining the CDR3 with reference TRBV18 and TRBJ2-1 gives the whole variable domain NAGVMQNPRHLVRRRGQEARLRCSPMKGHSHVYWYRQLPEEGLKFMVYLQKENIIDESGMPKERFSAEFPKEGPSILRIQQVVRGDSAAYFCARSPSPPAPYNEPFFGPGTRLTVL.

About this clonotype itself: A clone one base away is much larger, so this may be a read error. V gene TRBV9 combines with J gene TRBJ2-2; D may be TRBD2 (6 bases). Germline V gene sequence: CDR1 SGDLS, CDR2 YYNGEE. The CDR3 is 16 residues long. The CDR3 protein is CANSVATSPGAGELFF. In nucleotides, the CDR3 is TGTGCCAACAGCGTAGCTACTAGCCCTGGAGCCGGGGAGCTGTTTTTT.

This clonotype was seen a handful of times. The chain is built from TRBV20-1 and TRBJ2-7, with TRBD2 matching over 9 bases. The CDR3 covers 16 residues. After removal of 6 bases from V and 3 bases from J, the junction contained 15 bases not matched to a gene. The V gene's germline CDR1 is DFQATT and CDR2 SNEGSKA (reference sequence). CDR3 region: CSASGEGAGGFYEQYF. In DNA, the CDR3 is TGCAGTGCCTCAGGGGAAGGAGCGGGGGGTTTCTACGAGCAGTACTTC.

This clonotype was recorded many times. The rearrangement links TRBV4-3 to TRBJ1-1, with TRBD1 matching over 11 bases. The CDR3 consists of 17 residues. V trimming: 1 base; J trimming: 0 bases; junction bases outside the gene matches: 4. The germline V gene encodes CDR1 LGHNA and CDR2 YSLEER. Written as DNA, the CDR3 is TGCGCCAGCAGCCAAGGGACAGGGGGCCCCGTGAACACTGAAGCTTTCTTT. Its translation is CASSQGTGGPVNTEAFF.

This clonotype was recorded at least ten times. The rearrangement uses TRBV12-3 or TRBV12-4 and TRBJ2-3; 8 nucleotides align to TRBD1. This CDR3 has 15 amino acids. Germline trimming cut 4 bases from V and 2 bases from J; bases unmatched to any gene: 5. The CDR3 DNA reads as TGTGCCAGCAGTTCCTGGGACAGGCCCACAGATACGCAGTATTTT. Translating gives CASSSWDRPTDTQYF.

Points on this clonotype: This may arise from a read error, as a much more abundant clone is one base away. The chain has TRBV29-1 and TRBJ2-7; TRBD1 matches at 8 bases. The CDR3 spans 13 residues. Germline values: CDR1 SQVTM, CDR2 ANQGSEA. CDR3 nucleotides: TGCAGCGTTGGGACAGGGAGGTCCTACGAGCAGTCCTTC. This gives the protein CSVGTGRSYEQSF.

V and J are TRBV27 and TRBJ2-5; 15 nucleotides align to TRBD2. From germline, CDR1 is MNHEY and CDR2 SMNVEV (reference sequence). J gave up 5 bases and V 2 bases, and 3 bases lay outside the gene matches. This CDR3 region has 16 residues. The DNA for the CDR3 is TGTGCCAGCAGTTTAGGGACTAGCGGGGGGCTCGAGACCCAGTACTTC. This sequence encodes CASSLGTSGGLETQYF.

This clonotype was seen a few times. The genes are TRBV6-2 or TRBV6-3 and TRBJ2-7; the D is unclear. The ends were cut back, 0 bases at V and 6 bases at J, with 9 bases in the middle. From germline, CDR1 is MNHEY and CDR2 SVGEGT. The CDR3 spans 13 residues. The CDR3 here is CASSYSGRVEQYF. CDR3 in DNA: TGTGCCAGCAGTTACTCAGGCCGGGTCGAGCAGTACTTC.

This clonotype was detected many times. The chain couples TRBV4-3 to TRBJ1-1; D unresolved. This CDR3 has 14 residues. The V end was cut by 1 base, the J end by 0 bases, with 6 bases between. CDR1 is LGHNA, CDR2 YSLEER, per germline. As DNA, the CDR3 is TGCGCCAGCAGCCAAGGAGCCATGAACACTGAAGCTTTCTTT. This sequence encodes CASSQGAMNTEAFF.